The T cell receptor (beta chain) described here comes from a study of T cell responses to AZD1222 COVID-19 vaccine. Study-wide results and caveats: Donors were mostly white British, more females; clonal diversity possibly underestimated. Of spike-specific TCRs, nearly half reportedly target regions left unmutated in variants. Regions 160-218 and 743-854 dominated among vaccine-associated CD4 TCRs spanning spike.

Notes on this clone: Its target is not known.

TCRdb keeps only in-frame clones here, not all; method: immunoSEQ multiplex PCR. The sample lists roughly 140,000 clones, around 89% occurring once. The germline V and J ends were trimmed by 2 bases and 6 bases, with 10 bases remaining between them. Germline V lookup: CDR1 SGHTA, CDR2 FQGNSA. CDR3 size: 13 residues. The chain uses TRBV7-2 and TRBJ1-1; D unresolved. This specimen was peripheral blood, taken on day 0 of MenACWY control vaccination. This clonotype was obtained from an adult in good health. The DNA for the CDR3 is TGTGCCAGCAGCTTAAGGGAGAGGGCTGAAGCTTTCTTT. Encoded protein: CASSLRERAEAFF. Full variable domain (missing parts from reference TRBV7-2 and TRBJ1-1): GAGVSQSPSNKVTEKGKDVELRCDPISGHTALYWYRQSLGQGLEFLIYFQGNSAPDKSGLPSDRFSAERTGGSVSTLTIQRTQQEDSAVYLCASSLRERAEAFFGQGTRLTVV.